The next 22 T cell receptor beta chains were all read from a single sample in a study of T cells after yellow fever vaccination (dated by TCRdb to between 2017 and 2020). To prepare the library, 5' RACE was applied. Sequencing relied on an Illumina HiSeq 2500. TCRdb ran its own pipeline on the public reads, namely fastp trimming at Q25 and MiXCR clone calling, and kept in-frame beta chains. CDR3 protein sequences are deduplicated, and each keeps its most common genes and DNA. This sample holds more than 250,000 distinct CDR3 sequences; 6.8% were observed only once. About a sixth of the sample rests with the top ten. Taken with the paper, the label for treatment or condition translates to: live attenuated yellow fever vaccine strain. This specimen was PBMCs, taken roughly seven weeks after the first yellow fever vaccination. All receptors derive from a man aged 18 to 29 who received the YFV17D yellow fever vaccine.

The chain employs TRBV5-1 and TRBJ2-1; tentatively, D is TRBD1 or TRBD2 (5 bases each). V was shortened by 0 bases and J by 10 bases, with 14 bases between the two germline ends. The CDR3 extends over 14 amino acids. Germline lookup yields CDR1 SGHRS and CDR2 YFSETQ. CDR3 nucleotides: TGCGCCAGCAGCTTGGAAAGGGTGGGGGTCGAGCAGTTCTTC. Translated, it gives CASSLERVGVEQFF. The full variable domain, in which reference TRBV5-1 and TRBJ2-1 provide the parts outside the CDR3, is KAGVTQTPRYLIKTRGQQVTLSCSPISGHRSVSWYQQTPGQGLQFLFEYFSETQRNKGNFPGRFSGRQFSNSRSEMNVSTLELGDSALYLCASSLERVGVEQFFGPGTRLTVL.

The V and J genes are TRBV20-1 and TRBJ2-5; TRBD1 matches at 7 bases. The CDR3 covers 15 residues. The J segment lost 1 base and the V segment lost 2 bases, leaving 7 bases of the junction unmatched. Germline V gene lookup returns CDR1 DFQATT and CDR2 SNEGSKA (reference sequence). The CDR3 loop is CSARSQTGIQETQYF. Written as DNA, the CDR3 is TGCAGTGCTAGATCTCAGACAGGGATCCAAGAGACCCAGTACTTC.

The chain has TRBV30 and TRBJ1-2; 7 positions match TRBD1. V trimming: 5 bases; J trimming: 4 bases; junction bases outside the gene matches: 7. The CDR3 is 13 residues long. CDR1 and CDR2 from the germline V gene are GTSNPN and SVGIG (reference sequence). CDR3 nucleotides: TGTGCCTGGGGGGACAGAGGCGCCTATGGCTACACCTTC. Translation: CAWGDRGAYGYTF.

Worth noting for this clonotype: Just one base apart from a much larger clone, this may be a read error. This chain uses TRBV7-6 with TRBJ2-5; tentative D call: TRBD2 (6 bases). Trimming pared 3 bases from V and 6 bases from J, leaving 17 bases between. CDR1 is SGHVS, CDR2 FNYEAQ, per germline. This CDR3 is 15 amino acids long. The CDR3 reads CASSLDPLGGKTQYF. Here the CDR3 DNA reads TGTGCCAGCAGCTTGGACCCTCTTGGGGGGAAGACCCAGTACTTC.

This clonotype was detected only a few times. The rearrangement links TRBV28 to TRBJ2-7; D possibly corresponds to TRBD2 (6 bases). Trimming cost V 5 bases and J 3 bases, with 17 bases left between them. Germline-derived CDR1 and CDR2 are MDHEN and SYDVKM. The CDR3 has 15 residues. In DNA, the CDR3 is TGTGCCAGCAGTCCAGGGACTGCCCTGGTCTACGAGCAGTACGTC. This codes for CASSPGTALVYEQYV.

This sequence joins TRBV7-9 and TRBJ2-7; no firm D call. The germline CDR1 and CDR2 sequences are SEHNR and FQNEAQ (reference sequence). The CDR3 sequence is 13 residues long. Trimming took off 5 bases at V and 3 bases at J, with 11 bases between the two ends. The CDR3 is CASSPPELYEQYF. In DNA, the CDR3 is TGTGCCAGCAGCCCCCCCGAGCTCTACGAGCAGTACTTC.

The CDR3 sequence: CASSPRQGTGELFF. CDR3 DNA: TGTGCCAGCAGCCCTCGACAGGGCACCGGGGAGCTGTTTTTT. J is TRBJ2-2 and V is TRBV7-2; TRBD1 aligns across 7 bases. Trimming at V came to 5 bases and at J to 4 bases, leaving 4 bases not matched to a gene. The CDR3 consists of 14 residues. Per the germline V gene, CDR1 is SGHTA and CDR2 is FQGNSA. The full variable domain, in which reference TRBV7-2 and TRBJ2-2 provide the parts outside the CDR3, is GAGVSQSPSNKVTEKGKDVELRCDPISGHTALYWYRQSLGQGLEFLIYFQGNSAPDKSGLPSDRFSAERTGGSVSTLTIQRTQQEDSAVYLCASSPRQGTGELFFGEGSRLTVL.

About this clonotype itself: Likely a read error: the CDR3 ends without its conserved phenylalanine or tryptophan. J is TRBJ1-1 and V is TRBV15, with D uncertain. V was shortened by 0 bases and J by 0 bases, with 8 bases between the two germline ends. The germline CDR1 and CDR2 sequences are LNHNV and YYDKDF (reference sequence). The CDR3 consists of 15 residues. The CDR3 reads CATSRDRGLNTEAFY. CDR3 bases: TGTGCCACCAGCAGAGATCGGGGATTGAACACTGAAGCTTTCTAT.

This clonotype was detected only a few times. The chain couples TRBV4-3 to TRBJ2-6; unclear D gene. The length of the CDR3 is 15 residues. The germline V and J ends were trimmed by 0 bases and 3 bases, with 6 bases remaining between them. The V gene's germline CDR1 is LGHNA and CDR2 YSLEER. Here the CDR3 reads CASSQDWLGANVLTF. The CDR3 bases are TGCGCCAGCAGCCAAGATTGGCTTGGGGCCAACGTCCTGACTTTC.

In this sample, this clonotype turned up a few times. The chain carries TRBV10-3 and TRBJ1-6; D may be TRBD1 (5 bases). This CDR3 spans 14 amino acids. V was cut by 2 bases and J by 13 bases, with 15 bases left in between. Germline lookup yields CDR1 ENHRY and CDR2 SYGVKD. CDR3 sequence: CAISEATRGTPLHF. Written as DNA, the CDR3 is TGTGCCATCAGTGAGGCAACGAGAGGGACTCCCCTCCACTTT.

This clonotype came up a few times. The chain employs TRBV5-1 and TRBJ2-7; no clear D. The germline V and J ends were trimmed by 2 bases and 2 bases, with 14 bases remaining between them. This CDR3 is 15 amino acids long. In germline, CDR1 is SGHRS, CDR2 YFSETQ. CDR3 region: CASSLEGIRTYEQYF. The CDR3, as DNA: TGCGCCAGCAGCTTAGAAGGTATTCGCACCTACGAGCAGTACTTC.

The chain is built from TRBV29-1 and TRBJ2-5; TRBD2 might be the D (5 bases). This CDR3 contains 12 residues. The germline V gene encodes CDR1 SQVTM and CDR2 ANQGSEA. The ends were cut back, 4 bases at V and 2 bases at J, with 8 bases in the middle. The CDR3 protein is CSVGGPQETQYF. The CDR3 DNA sequence: TGCAGCGTTGGAGGGCCGCAAGAGACCCAGTACTTC.

A remark on this clonotype: One end of the junction is discordant with germline, which a read error may explain. CDR3 in amino acids: CASCLTEAFF. The DNA of the CDR3 is TGTGCCAGCTGCTTAACTGAAGCTTTCTTT. The chain employs TRBV7-3 and TRBJ1-1, with no clear D. Looked up from germline, CDR1 is SGHTA and CDR2 is FQGTGA. The CDR3 extends over 10 amino acids.

This clonotype was recorded a few times. CDR3 residues: CASSLTSGGASFNEQFF. DNA of the CDR3: TGTGCCAGCAGCTTAACTAGCGGGGGGGCCTCTTTCAATGAGCAGTTCTTC. The V call is TRBV5-4, the J call TRBJ2-1, with 13 bases fitting TRBD2. Trimming cost V 2 bases and J 6 bases; bases outside gene matches: 8. There are 17 residues in the CDR3. From germline, CDR1 is SGHNT and CDR2 YYREEE (reference sequence).

The CDR3 DNA is TGCAGTGCGCTCTGGCGGTTGGCCAAAAACATTCAGTACTTC. Its translation: CSALWRLAKNIQYF. The gene calls are TRBV20-1 and TRBJ2-4; no clear D. Between the trimmed V and J ends, which lost 6 bases and 1 base, there was a span of 13 bases. The length of the CDR3 is 14 residues. The germline V gene has CDR1 DFQATT and CDR2 SNEGSKA (reference sequence).

The V and J genes are TRBV20-1 and TRBJ1-4; D is ambiguous. The germline V gene has CDR1 DFQATT and CDR2 SNEGSKA (reference sequence). This CDR3 spans 13 amino acids. V lost 6 bases, J lost 0 bases, and 8 bases lay in between. CDR3 loop: CSAEVATNEKLFF. The CDR3 bases are TGCAGTGCGGAAGTAGCAACTAATGAAAAACTGTTTTTT.

This clonotype came up many times. The chain carries TRBV12-3 or TRBV12-4 and TRBJ2-5, with 8 bases fitting TRBD2. The CDR3 is 13 residues long. The V and J ends lost 6 bases and 5 bases, in that order; junction bases with no gene match: 5. The chain's CDR3 is CASRIAGLETQYF. The DNA for the CDR3 is TGTGCCAGCAGAATAGCGGGGTTGGAGACCCAGTACTTC.

About this clonotype itself: A read error is possible here, since a much larger clone lies one base away. The V call is TRBV19, the J call TRBJ2-7; the D call may be TRBD1 or TRBD2 (6 bases each). The end of the DNA fits TRBJ2-1 better, so the J call may be wrong. This CDR3 is 13 amino acids long. Germline CDR1 LNHDA, CDR2 SQIVND (reference sequence). This chain's CDR3 is CATAGHPAYEQFF. In DNA form, the CDR3 reads TGTGCCACCGCGGGACATCCAGCCTACGAGCAGTTCTTC.

The table lists this clonotype with many counts. The chain combines TRBV7-2 with TRBJ2-2; D might be TRBD1 (6 bases). Trimming shortened V by 10 bases and J by 0 bases, and 9 bases separated the two germline ends. The CDR3 runs 13 residues. CDR1 is SGHTA, CDR2 FQGNSA, per germline. The CDR3 region is CATGQPNTGELFF. The CDR3 region has the DNA TGTGCCACCGGACAGCCGAACACCGGGGAGCTGTTTTTT.

Only a few counts were recorded for this clonotype. The chain has TRBV20-1 and TRBJ1-5; 9 nucleotides line up with TRBD1. J lost 0 bases, V lost 6 bases, and 12 bases had no gene match. The CDR3 loop spans 17 amino acids. Germline CDR1 DFQATT, CDR2 SNEGSKA (reference sequence). Here the CDR3 reads CSATGTGTWYSNQPQHF. The CDR3, as DNA: TGCAGTGCCACCGGGACAGGGACCTGGTATAGCAATCAGCCCCAGCATTTT.

CDR3 sequence reads: CASSPQAGLTGELFF. Written as DNA, the CDR3 is TGCGCCAGCAGCCCCCAAGCGGGTCTAACCGGGGAGCTGTTTTTT. The chain carries TRBV4-3 and TRBJ2-2, with D tentatively TRBD2 (6 bases). Germline CDR1 LGHNA, CDR2 YSLEER. The CDR3 is 15 residues long. Between the trimmed V and J ends, which lost 4 bases and 5 bases, there was a span of 14 bases.

This clonotype was detected only a few times. The V gene is TRBV2, the J gene TRBJ2-1; tentatively, D is TRBD2 (6 bases). Germline loops: CDR1 SNHLY, CDR2 FYNNEI. The CDR3 length is 13 residues. Trimming removed 0 bases from V and 9 bases from J, with 9 bases in between. The CDR3 is CASSEAWGGEQFF. The CDR3 DNA sequence: TGTGCCAGCAGTGAAGCTTGGGGAGGTGAGCAGTTCTTC.